This TCR beta chain emerged from a study of T cells after posttransplantation cyclophosphamide. Germline-derived CDR1 and CDR2 are SGHTA and FQGNSA. This CDR3 contains 15 residues. The V end lost 3 bases, the J end lost 0 bases, and 9 bases lay between the germline ends. Here immunoSEQ multiplex PCR was the method, and the copy in TCRdb shows in-frame clones only, minus some. The repertoire has tens of thousands of clones, none seen only once; the ten largest take about 2%. The table lists this clone with many counts. This clonotype was obtained from a man in his forties in good health, CMV-negative, and a related stem cell transplant donor. Input material: PBMCs. This chain uses TRBV7-2 with TRBJ2-1; D is uncertain. CDR3 in amino acids: CASSFSRSSYNEQFF. The CDR3 DNA is TGTGCCAGCAGCTTTAGTAGGAGCTCCTACAATGAGCAGTTCTTC. The full variable domain, its missing parts supplied by reference TRBV7-2 and TRBJ2-1, is GAGVSQSPSNKVTEKGKDVELRCDPISGHTALYWYRQSLGQGLEFLIYFQGNSAPDKSGLPSDRFSAERTGGSVSTLTIQRTQQEDSAVYLCASSFSRSSYNEQFFGPGTRLTVL.